This TCR beta chain was sequenced during a study of beta chain features in type 1 diabetes. This clone turned up a few times. Antigen specificity is unknown. Of the isolated RNA, all was reverse transcribed, and so the sequenced material was expressed TCRB transcripts. The repertoire was sequenced with immunoSEQ multiplex PCR; TCRdb's copy has only in-frame clones and lacks some. The data show about 900,000 clones, under 20% seen once. Study-wide findings and caveats: Patients with type 1 diabetes showed fewer VDJ junction insertions and more deletions.

Germline V lookup: CDR1 LGHNA, CDR2 YSLEER. The CDR3 extends over 17 amino acids. Trimming pared 4 bases from V and 2 bases from J, leaving 19 bases between. This chain links TRBV4-3 with TRBJ2-3; perhaps D is TRBD1 or TRBD2 (5 bases each). The sequence derives from a woman between 18 and 29 years old in good health. The material sequenced was naive CD4+ T cells from blood. This chain's CDR3 is CASSPSGDLGFTDTQYF. The CDR3 DNA reads as TGCGCCAGCAGCCCCAGTGGGGACCTTGGCTTCACAGATACGCAGTATTTT.